This is a list of T cell receptor beta chains from one sample in a study of regulatory T cells in long-lasting Graves disease. Via MiXCR, TCRdb re-called the multiplex PCR reads, giving one row per CDR3 protein. The table lists 350,000 to 400,000 distinct CDR3 sequences, around 16% of them singletons. The source was peripheral blood mononuclear cells (PBMCs), collected at new diagnosis, from a patient treated with antithyroid drugs. These receptors were taken from a female donor with Graves disease. CDR3s include the opening cysteine and the closing phenylalanine or tryptophan. The order of the fields is J gene, clone size, V gene, D gene, CDR3 protein, CDR3 DNA. The D gene is left open where the match is weak. Clone size is shown for a subset of rows, as once, few, many or a class of expanded clone.

TRBJ1-4 NA TRBV18 NA CASSPGEINEKLFF TGTGCCAGCTCACCAGGGGAGATAAATGAAAAACTGTTTTTT
TRBJ2-5 many TRBV11-2 TRBD2 CASSLRSGGVGTQYF TGTGCCAGCAGCTTAAGGAGCGGGGGGGTGGGGACCCAGTACTTC
TRBJ2-1 many TRBV2 NA CASSLGFSDEQFF TGTGCCAGCAGTCTGGGATTTTCCGATGAGCAGTTCTTC
TRBJ1-5 NA TRBV6-2/TRBV6-3 NA CASSPVDAYSNQPQHF TGTGCCAGCAGTCCCGTGGACGCTTATAGCAATCAGCCCCAGCATTTT
TRBJ1-3 many TRBV27 NA CASSLIRGGNTIYF TGTGCCAGCAGTTTGATCAGGGGCGGAAACACCATATATTTT
TRBJ1-4 many TRBV7-9 NA CASSFEETNEKLFF TGTGCCAGCAGCTTTGAAGAAACTAATGAAAAACTGTTTTTT
TRBJ1-4 NA TRBV12-3/TRBV12-4 NA CASRCGLTNEKLFF TGTGCCAGCAGGTGCGGTTTGACTAATGAAAAACTGTTTTTT
TRBJ1-1 many TRBV12-3/TRBV12-4 NA CASSPSRFSNTEAFF TGTGCCAGCAGTCCTTCTCGGTTCTCGAACACTGAAGCTTTCTTT
TRBJ2-5 many TRBV7-9 TRBD2 CASSLWTSGDQETQYF TGTGCCAGCAGCTTATGGACTAGCGGGGACCAAGAGACCCAGTACTTC
TRBJ2-1 few TRBV27 TRBD2 CATTRGLAGGHEQFF TGTGCCACGACACGGGGATTAGCGGGGGGGCATGAGCAGTTCTTC
TRBJ1-2 many TRBV20-1 NA CSAPSDFNYGYTF TGCAGTGCTCCATCGGACTTTAACTATGGCTACACCTTC
TRBJ2-3 few TRBV11-3 NA CASSLGFVASSTDTQYF TGTGCCAGCAGCTTAGGTTTCGTCGCCTCTAGCACAGATACGCAGTATTTT
TRBJ2-2 many TRBV20-1 NA CSARDRLNTGELFF TGCAGTGCTAGAGATCGACTTAACACCGGGGAGCTGTTTTTT
TRBJ1-2 NA TRBV4-1 NA CASSPRANPNYGYTF TGCGCCAGCAGCCCCAGGGCCAACCCTAACTATGGCTACACCTTC
TRBJ2-1 many TRBV11-2 NA CASSLAPDSYNEQFF TGTGCCAGCAGCTTAGCTCCGGACTCCTACAATGAGCAGTTCTTC
TRBJ1-3 few TRBV24-1 NA CATSEKTGGLAGNTIYF TGTGCCACCAGTGAGAAGACCGGGGGACTGGCTGGAAACACCATATATTTT
TRBJ1-3 few TRBV20-1 NA CSAPPPPDLTKRDTIYF TGCAGTGCTCCCCCCCCCCCGGACCTAACAAAAAGGGACACCATATATTTT
TRBJ1-2 many TRBV3-1 NA CASSQDGAANYGYTF TGTGCCAGCAGCCAAGATGGGGCAGCTAACTATGGCTACACCTTC
TRBJ1-6 many TRBV15 NA CATSRGPTGGNSPLHF TGTGCCACCAGCAGAGGCCCGACAGGAGGTAATTCACCCCTCCACTTT
TRBJ1-1 NA TRBV18 NA CASSPRSRGDTEAFF TGTGCCAGCTCACCGCGGAGTAGGGGTGACACTGAAGCTTTCTTT
TRBJ2-5 many TRBV20-1 TRBD2 CSARVVPLAGESKETQYF TGCAGTGCTAGGGTGGTCCCACTAGCGGGGGAGTCAAAAGAGACCCAGTACTTC
TRBJ1-5 many TRBV7-2 TRBD1 CASSEDRWQPQHF TGTGCCAGCAGCGAGGACAGGTGGCAGCCCCAGCATTTT
TRBJ2-1 NA TRBV5-1 TRBD2 CASSVIAGRNNEQFF TGCGCCAGCAGCGTTATAGCGGGAAGGAACAATGAGCAGTTCTTC
TRBJ2-7 many TRBV7-2 TRBD2 CASSFQTGGSSYEQYF TGTGCCAGCAGCTTTCAGACCGGCGGGAGCTCCTACGAGCAGTACTTC